The clone carrying this T cell receptor (beta chain) was observed at least ten times. Its antigen remains unknown. The J segment lost 5 bases and the V segment lost 6 bases, leaving 7 bases of the junction unmatched. The germline CDR1 and CDR2 sequences are DFQATT and SNEGSKA (reference sequence). The CDR3 length is 13 residues. These data are taken from a study of response to subunit inactivated influenza vaccine. Overall study findings and caveats: The authors suggested that few new T cells are recruited per seasonal influenza vaccination.

Each CDR3 protein is one row after TCRdb ran MiXCR on the RT-PCR reads. The data contain 450,000 to 550,000 distinct CDR3 sequences, 25% of them seen just once; the ten biggest clones take up approximately 2%. The origin of this receptor is a man aged 50 to 60 who received an inactivated influenza vaccine. This sequence joins TRBV20-1 and TRBJ1-1, with 9 bases that match TRBD1. The specimen was CD4+ T cells sorted from PBMCs, collected roughly 5 days after vaccination. The CDR3 spells CSAQQGAQTEAFF. In DNA, the CDR3 is TGCAGTGCACAACAGGGGGCGCAAACTGAAGCTTTCTTT.